One and the same sample provided the 22 T cell receptor beta chains below, sequenced in a study of CD4 T cells in relation to SARS-CoV-2 and coronaviruses. No antigen has been assigned to these receptors. Assay: immunoSEQ multiplex PCR; the TCRdb copy retains only in-frame clones and omits some. The table has about 36,000 clones, about four fifths seen once. Sequenced sample: naive CD4+ T cells from PBMCs, cultured in vitro. Documented subset: naive CD4+ T cells isolated by negative enrichment. The source is an adult with COVID-19.

V is TRBV30 and J is TRBJ1-2, with D tentatively TRBD1 (5 bases). Germline V gives CDR1 GTSNPN, CDR2 SVGIG (reference sequence). Trimming left V 3 bases short and J 3 bases short, with 17 bases between. The CDR3 has 15 amino acids. The CDR3 is CAWSTRGVTYYGYTF. CDR3 nucleotides: TGTGCCTGGAGCACGAGAGGGGTCACCTACTATGGCTACACCTTC.

The chain combines TRBV28 with TRBJ1-1; D is possibly TRBD1 (5 bases). From germline, CDR1 is MDHEN and CDR2 SYDVKM. The CDR3 is 15 amino acids. V shed 3 bases and J shed 4 bases, with 15 bases lying between them. As DNA, the CDR3 is TGTGCCAGCAGTTTTTTCAGGGTCTCTCGCACTGAAGCTTTCTTT. Protein sequence: CASSFFRVSRTEAFF.

The CDR3: CASSPLVASGYNEQFF. CDR3 sequence (DNA): TGTGCCAGCAGCCCGCTAGTAGCGTCGGGGTACAATGAGCAGTTCTTC. The chain has TRBV28 and TRBJ2-1; possible D gene TRBD2, 5 bases. Germline CDR1 reads MDHEN; CDR2 reads SYDVKM. The CDR3 spans 16 residues. V shed 6 bases and J shed 4 bases, with 19 bases lying between them.

The J gene is TRBJ2-5, the V gene TRBV7-9, with 7 positions matching TRBD1. The CDR3 consists of 15 residues. Germline trimming cut 9 bases from V and 1 base from J; bases unmatched to any gene: 11. The V gene's germline CDR1 is SEHNR and CDR2 FQNEAQ (reference sequence). Here the CDR3 reads CARASLDRAQETQYF. CDR3 nucleotides: TGTGCCAGAGCGAGCCTAGACAGGGCCCAAGAGACCCAGTACTTC.

A few counts support this clone. The CDR3 reads CASSYSDRAEAFF. CDR3 DNA: TGTGCCAGCAGTTACTCGGACAGAGCTGAAGCTTTCTTT. The J gene is TRBJ1-1, the V gene TRBV6-2 or TRBV6-3; TRBD1 might be the D (6 bases). Germline V gene lookup returns CDR1 MNHEY and CDR2 SVGEGT. The CDR3 is 13 residues long. V was clipped by 0 bases and J by 6 bases, with 8 bases between them.

The J gene is TRBJ2-3, the V gene TRBV30, with 8 bases that match TRBD2. CDR3 length equals 15 residues. J gave up 2 bases and V 2 bases, and 6 bases lay outside the gene matches. The germline V gene encodes CDR1 GTSNPN and CDR2 SVGIG (reference sequence). CDR3 protein: CAWSRSGRLTDTQYF. The CDR3, as DNA: TGTGCCTGGAGTCGGAGCGGGAGACTCACAGATACGCAGTATTTT.

The rearrangement joins TRBV18 to TRBJ1-1, with D possibly matching TRBD1 (5 bases). V lost 3 bases, J lost 3 bases, and 14 bases lay in between. The CDR3 spans 15 residues. In germline, CDR1 is KGHSH, CDR2 LQKENI. The chain's CDR3 is CASSPLRSRDTEAFF. As DNA, the CDR3 is TGTGCCAGCTCACCCCTCCGCAGCAGGGACACTGAAGCTTTCTTT.

The rearrangement joins TRBV30 to TRBJ2-3; D unresolved. V was shortened by 1 base and J by 15 bases, with 11 bases between the two germline ends. CDR1 and CDR2 from the germline V gene are GTSNPN and SVGIG (reference sequence). This CDR3 contains 10 residues. CDR3 in amino acids: CAWSGLPQYF. The CDR3 DNA is TGTGCCTGGAGTGGCCTACCACAATATTTT. The full variable domain, rest sourced from reference TRBV30 and TRBJ2-3, is SQTIHQWPATLVQPVGSPLSLECTVEGTSNPNLYWYRQAAGRGLQLLFYSVGIGQISSEVPQNLSASRPQDRQFILSSKKLLLSDSGFYLCAWSGLPQYFGPGTRLTVL.

The gene calls are TRBV7-9 and TRBJ1-5, with a weak D call TRBD1 (6 bases). V gave up 1 base and J gave up 6 bases, with 19 bases separating them. This CDR3 has 17 residues. The germline V gene has CDR1 SEHNR and CDR2 FQNEAQ (reference sequence). CDR3 amino acids: CASSLDGWGQGVQPQHF. The DNA of the CDR3 is TGTGCCAGCAGCTTAGACGGCTGGGGGCAGGGTGTTCAGCCCCAGCATTTT.

The V call is TRBV19, the J call TRBJ2-1; TRBD2 matches 8 bases. The CDR3 is 15 amino acids. Trimming took 5 bases from V and 8 from J; bases not matched to a gene: 11. The germline V gene has CDR1 LNHDA and CDR2 SQIVND (reference sequence). This CDR3 reads CASSLRSGGGDEQFF. The DNA of the CDR3 is TGTGCCAGTAGTCTCCGCTCCGGGGGGGGAGATGAGCAGTTCTTC.

The V and J genes are TRBV28 and TRBJ2-2; 13 nucleotides agree with TRBD2. This CDR3 is 18 amino acids long. CDR1 MDHEN and CDR2 SYDVKM come from the germline V gene. V was pared by 6 bases and J by 6 bases, with 13 bases of the junction left unmatched. The DNA of the CDR3 is TGTGCCAGCAGCTCTGTCAGGACTAGCGGGAGTTGGGCCGGGGAGCTGTTTTTT. Translated, it gives CASSSVRTSGSWAGELFF.

The chain joins TRBV6-5 to TRBJ2-5; 9 bases are a match to TRBD1. Germline V lookup: CDR1 MNHEY, CDR2 SVGAGI. Germline trimming cut 7 bases from V and 6 bases from J; bases unmatched to any gene: 6. The CDR3 extends over 13 amino acids. CDR3 region: CASTRTGDKTQYF. Written as DNA, the CDR3 is TGTGCCAGCACCCGGACAGGGGATAAGACCCAGTACTTC.

V and J are TRBV20-1 and TRBJ2-7, with D unresolved. The CDR3 is 11 amino acids. The germline V gene has CDR1 DFQATT and CDR2 SNEGSKA (reference sequence). V lost 0 bases and J lost 4, with 4 bases in between. The CDR3 nucleotides are TGCAGTGCTAGAGATGAATACGAGCAGTACTTC. Protein product: CSARDEYEQYF.

The genes are TRBV6-6 and TRBJ2-1, with TRBD1 as a possible D gene (5 bases). Trimming stripped 4 bases from V and 1 base from J, with 8 bases between. The germline CDR1 and CDR2 sequences are MNHNY and SVGAGI (reference sequence). CDR3 length: 14 residues. The CDR3 coding sequence is TGTGCCAGCAGTTTCAGGGAATCCTACAATGAGCAGTTCTTC. This gives the protein CASSFRESYNEQFF.

DNA for the CDR3: TGTGCCAGCAGACAAACTACAGGGGGTAGCAATTCACCCCTCCACTTT. Amino acid sequence: CASRQTTGGSNSPLHF. The genes are TRBV27 and TRBJ1-6; 8 nucleotides line up with TRBD1. The CDR3 has 16 amino acids. The germline V gene encodes CDR1 MNHEY and CDR2 SMNVEV (reference sequence). With V trimmed by 6 bases and J by 7 bases, 11 bases remained unmatched.

For the CDR3, the DNA is TGTGCCAGCAGCCGGGGACTAGCCGTCAAGTATGAGCAGTTCTTC. Translated, it gives CASSRGLAVKYEQFF. The rearrangement links TRBV7-6 to TRBJ2-1, with 9 bases fitting TRBD2. V was pared by 5 bases and J by 8 bases, with 10 bases of the junction left unmatched. The CDR3 is 15 residues long. The germline V gene encodes CDR1 SGHVS and CDR2 FNYEAQ.

This clone appeared a few times. The chain is built from TRBV4-1 and TRBJ2-2; D perhaps matches TRBD1 (6 bases). Between the trimmed V and J ends, which lost 0 bases and 6 bases, there was a span of 17 bases. CDR3 size: 17 residues. Germline CDR1 is MGHRA and CDR2 is YSYEKL. CDR3 coding DNA: TGCGCCAGCAGCCAAGAGGTAGCCGTGACAGGCTCCGGGGAGCTGTTTTTT. It encodes CASSQEVAVTGSGELFF.

The rearrangement joins TRBV7-2 to TRBJ2-2, with D maybe TRBD1 (6 bases). The CDR3 is 17 amino acids. Germline CDR1 SGHTA, CDR2 FQGNSA. Trimming left V 3 bases short and J 2 bases short, with 16 bases between. CDR3 protein: CASSFSSGHQNTGELFF. CDR3 bases: TGTGCCAGCAGCTTTTCTTCGGGACACCAAAACACCGGGGAGCTGTTTTTT. The full variable domain, completed using reference TRBV7-2 and TRBJ2-2, is GAGVSQSPSNKVTEKGKDVELRCDPISGHTALYWYRQSLGQGLEFLIYFQGNSAPDKSGLPSDRFSAERTGGSVSTLTIQRTQQEDSAVYLCASSFSSGHQNTGELFFGEGSRLTVL.

The gene calls are TRBV6-5 and TRBJ1-1; 7 positions agree with TRBD1. Germline trimming cut 7 bases from V and 4 bases from J; bases unmatched to any gene: 9. The CDR3 consists of 14 residues. Germline V lookup: CDR1 MNHEY, CDR2 SVGAGI. CDR3 amino acids: CASTPSGGGTEAFF. The DNA for the CDR3 is TGTGCCAGCACTCCCTCAGGGGGAGGCACTGAAGCTTTCTTT.

The chain carries TRBV11-1 and TRBJ2-1; D ambiguous. Trimming took 0 bases from V and 4 from J, leaving 10 bases between them. Germline V gene lookup returns CDR1 SGHAT and CDR2 FQDESV (reference sequence). The CDR3 spans 15 residues. The CDR3 spells CASSLAASSYNEQFF. The CDR3 coding sequence is TGTGCCAGCAGCTTAGCGGCTTCATCGTACAATGAGCAGTTCTTC.

The V and J genes are TRBV28 and TRBJ1-6; TRBD1 agrees at 8 bases. Germline V lookup: CDR1 MDHEN, CDR2 SYDVKM. There are 14 residues in the CDR3. The V segment lost 6 bases and the J segment 7 bases; nucleotides outside the gene matches: 5. CDR3 in amino acids: CASRGGQVNSPLHF. The DNA for the CDR3 is TGTGCCAGCAGAGGGGGACAGGTGAATTCACCCCTCCACTTT.

The chain recombines TRBV5-1 with TRBJ2-5, with TRBD2 identical over 8 bases. The germline gives CDR1 SGHRS, CDR2 YFSETQ. The CDR3 length is 16 residues. J lost 0 bases, V lost 4 bases, and 8 bases had no gene match. The CDR3 DNA is TGCGCCAGCAGCGTCGGGACTAGTACATACCAAGAGACCCAGTACTTC. This codes for CASSVGTSTYQETQYF.